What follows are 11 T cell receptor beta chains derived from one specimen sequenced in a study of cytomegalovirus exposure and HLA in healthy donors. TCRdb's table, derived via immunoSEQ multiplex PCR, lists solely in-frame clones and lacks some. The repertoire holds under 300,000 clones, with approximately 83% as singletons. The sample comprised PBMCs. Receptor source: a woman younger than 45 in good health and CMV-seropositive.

The CDR3 loop is CAIRESSYNEQFF. CDR3 nucleotides: TGTGCCATCAGGGAGAGCTCCTACAATGAGCAGTTCTTC. The V and J genes are TRBV11-2 and TRBJ2-1, with D perhaps matching TRBD1 or TRBD2 (5 bases each). Germline V lookup: CDR1 SGHAT, CDR2 FQNNGV. The V gene lost 10 bases and the J gene lost 0 bases, with 10 bases spanning the gap. The CDR3 covers 13 residues.

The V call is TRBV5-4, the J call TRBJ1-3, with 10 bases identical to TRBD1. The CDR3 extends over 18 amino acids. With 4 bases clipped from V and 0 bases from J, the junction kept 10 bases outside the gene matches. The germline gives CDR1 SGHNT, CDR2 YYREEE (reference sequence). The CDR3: CASSPRDRGGSSGNTIYF. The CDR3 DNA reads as TGTGCCAGCAGCCCAAGGGACAGGGGAGGAAGCTCTGGAAACACCATATATTTT.

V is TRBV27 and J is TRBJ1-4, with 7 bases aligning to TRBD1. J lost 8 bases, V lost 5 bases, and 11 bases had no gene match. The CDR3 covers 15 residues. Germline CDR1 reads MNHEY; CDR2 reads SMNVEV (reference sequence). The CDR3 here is CASSSTLGGWEKLFF. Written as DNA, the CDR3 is TGTGCCAGCAGTAGTACTTTAGGGGGCTGGGAAAAACTGTTTTTT.

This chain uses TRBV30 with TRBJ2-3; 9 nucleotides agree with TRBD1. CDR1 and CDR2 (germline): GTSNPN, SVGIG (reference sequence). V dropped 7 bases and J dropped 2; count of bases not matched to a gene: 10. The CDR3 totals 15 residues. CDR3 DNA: TGTGCCTACCAAAGAGGGACAGGGTCCACAGATACGCAGTATTTT. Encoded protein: CAYQRGTGSTDTQYF.

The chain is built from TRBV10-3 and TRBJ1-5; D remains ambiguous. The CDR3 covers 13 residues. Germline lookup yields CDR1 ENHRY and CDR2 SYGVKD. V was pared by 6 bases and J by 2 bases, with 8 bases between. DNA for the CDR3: TGTGCCATCAGGGGTGGAGGCAATCAGCCCCAGCATTTT. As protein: CAIRGGGNQPQHF.

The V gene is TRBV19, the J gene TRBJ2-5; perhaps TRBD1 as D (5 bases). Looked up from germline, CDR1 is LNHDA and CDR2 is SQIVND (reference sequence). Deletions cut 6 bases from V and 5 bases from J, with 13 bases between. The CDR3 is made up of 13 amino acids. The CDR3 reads CASRSRAQETQYF. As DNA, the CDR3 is TGTGCCAGTAGATCCAGGGCCCAGGAGACCCAGTACTTC.

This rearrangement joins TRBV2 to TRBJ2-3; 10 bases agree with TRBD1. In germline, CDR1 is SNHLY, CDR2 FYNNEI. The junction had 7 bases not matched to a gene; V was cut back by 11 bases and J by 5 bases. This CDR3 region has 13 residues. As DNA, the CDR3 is TGTGCCGGACAGGGGGGGTCGAAAGATACGCAGTATTTT. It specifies CAGQGGSKDTQYF.

The CDR3 here is CASSVAGGSTEAFF. The CDR3 DNA sequence: TGTGCCAGCAGCGTAGCGGGGGGGAGTACTGAAGCTTTCTTT. The chain carries TRBV9 and TRBJ1-1, with TRBD1 as a possible D gene (5 bases). Trimming took 0 bases from V and 5 from J, leaving 11 bases between them. From germline, CDR1 is SGDLS and CDR2 YYNGEE. The CDR3 runs to 14 residues.

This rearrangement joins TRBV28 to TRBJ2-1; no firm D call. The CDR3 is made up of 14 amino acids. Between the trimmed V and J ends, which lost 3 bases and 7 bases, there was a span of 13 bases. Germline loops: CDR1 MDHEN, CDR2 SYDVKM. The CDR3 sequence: CASSFTPLRNEQFF. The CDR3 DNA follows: TGTGCCAGCAGTTTCACTCCCCTCAGGAATGAGCAGTTCTTC.

The CDR3 loop reads CASSFGLGGYGYTF. CDR3 nucleotide sequence: TGTGCCAGCAGCTTTGGCCTGGGGGGCTATGGCTACACCTTC. V usage is TRBV11-2 and J usage is TRBJ1-2; D is possibly TRBD1 (5 bases). Trimming pared 3 bases from V and 4 bases from J, leaving 12 bases between. The germline V gene has CDR1 SGHAT and CDR2 FQNNGV. The CDR3 runs 14 residues.

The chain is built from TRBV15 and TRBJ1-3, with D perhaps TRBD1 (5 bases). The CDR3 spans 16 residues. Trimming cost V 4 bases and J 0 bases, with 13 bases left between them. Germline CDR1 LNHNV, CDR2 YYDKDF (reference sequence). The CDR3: CATSTGGPGSGNTIYF. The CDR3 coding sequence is TGTGCCACCAGCACGGGGGGACCCGGCTCTGGAAACACCATATATTTT.